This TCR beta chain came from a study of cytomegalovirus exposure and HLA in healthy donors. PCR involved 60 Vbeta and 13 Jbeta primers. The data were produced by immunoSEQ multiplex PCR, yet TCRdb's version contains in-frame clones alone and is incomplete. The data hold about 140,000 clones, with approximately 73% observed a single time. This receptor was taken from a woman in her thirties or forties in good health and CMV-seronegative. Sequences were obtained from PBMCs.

This CDR3 is CASSEGLAGEDTQYF. The CDR3 nucleotides read TGTGCCAGCAGTGAGGGACTAGCGGGGGAGGATACGCAGTATTTT. This rearrangement joins TRBV2 to TRBJ2-3; 14 bases agree with TRBD2. The junction had 2 bases not matched to a gene; V was cut back by 3 bases and J by 6 bases. Germline V gene lookup returns CDR1 SNHLY and CDR2 FYNNEI. The CDR3 contains 15 residues.